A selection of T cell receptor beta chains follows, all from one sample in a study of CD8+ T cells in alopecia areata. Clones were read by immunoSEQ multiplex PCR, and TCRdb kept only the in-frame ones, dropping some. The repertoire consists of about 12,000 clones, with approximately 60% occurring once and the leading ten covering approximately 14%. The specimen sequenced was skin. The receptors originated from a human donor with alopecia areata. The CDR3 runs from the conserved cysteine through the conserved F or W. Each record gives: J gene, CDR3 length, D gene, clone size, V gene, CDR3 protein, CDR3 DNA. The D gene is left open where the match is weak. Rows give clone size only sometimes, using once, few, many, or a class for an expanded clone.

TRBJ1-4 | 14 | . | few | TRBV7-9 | CASSSPDRPTKLFF | TGTGCCAGCAGCTCCCCCGACAGGCCCACGAAACTGTTTTTT
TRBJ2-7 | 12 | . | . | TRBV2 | CASRGLSYEQYF | TGTGCCAGCAGAGGGTTATCCTACGAGCAGTACTTC
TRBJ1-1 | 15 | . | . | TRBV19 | CASSIGRQRNTEAFF | TGTGCCAGTAGTATAGGTCGGCAGCGGAACACTGAAGCTTTCTTT
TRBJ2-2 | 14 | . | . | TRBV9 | CASSPPPRAGELFF | TGTGCCAGCAGCCCCCCCCCACGGGCCGGGGAGCTGTTTTTT
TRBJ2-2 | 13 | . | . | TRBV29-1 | CSVEGQRDGELFF | TGCAGCGTGGAAGGTCAGAGGGATGGGGAGCTGTTTTTT
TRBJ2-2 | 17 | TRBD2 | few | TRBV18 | CASSSTSGISNTGELFF | TGTGCCAGCTCATCCACTAGCGGGATATCAAACACCGGGGAGCTGTTTTTT
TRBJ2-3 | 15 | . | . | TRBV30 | CAWSVSQLSTDTQYF | TGTGCCTGGAGTGTCAGTCAGCTGAGCACAGATACGCAGTATTTT
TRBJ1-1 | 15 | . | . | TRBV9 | CASSALRAGNTEAFF | TGTGCCAGCAGCGCCTTGCGGGCGGGGAACACTGAAGCTTTCTTT
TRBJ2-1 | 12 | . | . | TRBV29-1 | CSVGLASGERVF | TGCAGCGTTGGGCTAGCGTCAGGAGAGAGGGTCTTC
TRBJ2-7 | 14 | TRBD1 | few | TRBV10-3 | CATDLTGGSYEQYF | TGTGCCACCGACCTGACAGGGGGCTCCTACGAGCAGTACTTC
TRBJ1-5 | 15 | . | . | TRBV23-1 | CASSQIQGSNQPQHF | TGCGCCAGCAGTCAAATCCAGGGGAGCAATCAGCCCCAGCATTTT
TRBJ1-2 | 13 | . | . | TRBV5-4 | CASSLTGSYGYTF | TGTGCCAGCAGCTTGACAGGGAGCTATGGCTACACCTTC
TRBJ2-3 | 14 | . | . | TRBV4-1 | CASSPSGIVDTQYF | TGCGCCAGCAGCCCCTCGGGGATAGTAGATACGCAGTATTTT
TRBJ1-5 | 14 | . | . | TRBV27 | CASSFRRGNQPQHF | TGTGCCAGCAGTTTTAGACGGGGCAATCAGCCCCAGCATTTT
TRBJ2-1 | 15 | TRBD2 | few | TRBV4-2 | CASSRTSAAYNEQFF | TGTGCCAGCAGCAGGACTAGCGCTGCCTACAATGAGCAGTTCTTC
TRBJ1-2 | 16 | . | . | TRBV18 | CASSLSRGVAMFGYTF | TGTGCCAGCTCCCTCTCTAGGGGGGTGGCTATGTTTGGCTACACCTTC
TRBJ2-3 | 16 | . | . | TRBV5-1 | CASSGQQGLWADTQYF | TGCGCCAGCAGCGGACAGCAGGGCCTTTGGGCAGATACGCAGTATTTT
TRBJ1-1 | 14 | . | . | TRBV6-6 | CASSRQPLNTEAFF | TGTGCCAGCAGTCGACAGCCGTTGAACACTGAAGCTTTCTTT
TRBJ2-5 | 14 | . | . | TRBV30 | CAWSLGGSQETQYF | TGTGCCTGGAGCCTCGGGGGCAGCCAAGAGACCCAGTACTTC
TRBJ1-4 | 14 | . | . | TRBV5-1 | CASSFSGGNEKLFF | TGCGCCAGCAGCTTCTCGGGGGGGAATGAAAAACTGTTTTTT
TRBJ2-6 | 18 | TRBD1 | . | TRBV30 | CAWRDLGQIAAGANVLTF | TGTGCCTGGAGAGATCTGGGACAGATTGCGGCTGGGGCCAACGTCCTGACTTTC
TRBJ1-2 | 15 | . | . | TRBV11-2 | CASSLDYGTEYGYTF | TGTGCCAGCAGCTTAGATTACGGGACGGAGTATGGCTACACCTTC
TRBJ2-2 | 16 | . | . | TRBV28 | CASSLFTVTGTGELFF | TGTGCCAGCAGTTTATTCACAGTGACAGGCACCGGGGAGCTGTTTTTT
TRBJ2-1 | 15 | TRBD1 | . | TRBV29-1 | CSVVHRDSSYNEQFF | TGCAGCGTCGTCCATCGGGACAGTTCCTACAATGAGCAGTTCTTC
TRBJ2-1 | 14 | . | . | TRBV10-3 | CAISERDFYNEQFF | TGTGCCATCAGTGAAAGGGATTTCTACAATGAGCAGTTCTTC